The sequence of this T cell receptor (beta chain) was determined in a study of beta chain features in type 1 diabetes. Study-level results: All four CD4+ subsets from Type 1 diabetes patients carried moderately but significantly shorter TCRB CDR3s.

Based on CD45RO/CCR7/CD25/CD127/CD95/CD27, CD4+ regulatory, stem cell-like memory, naive and central memory cells were sorted. This clone was counted only a few times. Its antigen is undetermined. The CDR3 spans 15 residues. Trimming removed 0 bases from V and 5 bases from J; junction bases left unmatched: 2. The V gene's germline CDR1 is LGHNT and CDR2 FRNRAP. Expressed TCRB transcripts were sequenced after all isolated RNA was converted to cDNA. TCRdb keeps only in-frame clones here, not all; method: immunoSEQ multiplex PCR. This table has a few hundred thousand clones, 11% appearing once. Source material: naive CD4+ T cells from blood. The TCR sequence derives from a man aged 25-45 years with type 1 diabetes. The V and J genes are TRBV12-5 and TRBJ2-2, with 8 bases that match TRBD2. In DNA, the CDR3 is TGTGCTAGTGGTTTGGTACGCGGGGGGACCGGGGAGCTGTTTTTT. Translating gives CASGLVRGGTGELFF.